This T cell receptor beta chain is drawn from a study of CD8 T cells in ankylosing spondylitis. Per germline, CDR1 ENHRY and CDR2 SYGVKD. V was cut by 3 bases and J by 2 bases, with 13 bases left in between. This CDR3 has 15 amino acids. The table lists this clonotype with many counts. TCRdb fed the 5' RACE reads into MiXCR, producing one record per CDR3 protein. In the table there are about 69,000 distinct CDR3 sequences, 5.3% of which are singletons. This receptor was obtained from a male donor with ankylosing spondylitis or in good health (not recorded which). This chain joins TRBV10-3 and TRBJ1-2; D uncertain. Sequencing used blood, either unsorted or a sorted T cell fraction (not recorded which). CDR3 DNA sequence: TGTGCCATCAGTGACCGAGAGGGCAGAAACTATGGCTACACCTTC. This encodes CAISDREGRNYGYTF.